This is a list of T cell receptor beta chains from one sample in a study of control samples from healthy donors and cancer patients. Assay: immunoSEQ multiplex PCR; the TCRdb copy retains only in-frame clones and omits some. The sample carries over 150,000 clones, about 94% recorded once. The specimen sequenced was blood. The receptor source for this set is a man aged 40-55 years in good health. The CDR3 runs from the conserved cysteine through the conserved F or W. Each record gives: V gene, clone size, D gene, J gene, CDR3 DNA, CDR3 protein. The D gene is left open where the match is weak. Clone size is shown for a subset of rows, as once, few, many or a class of expanded clone.

TRBV7-9,-,-,TRBJ2-7,TGTGCCAGCAGCCCCCTGTGGGGGGTAAACTCCTACGAGCAGTACTTC,CASSPLWGVNSYEQYF
TRBV24-1,-,-,TRBJ2-1,TGTGCCACCAGTGACCCGCCAGGGCCGCTTGAGCAGTTCTTC,CATSDPPGPLEQFF
TRBV27,-,TRBD1,TRBJ1-2,TGTGCCAGCAGTTTTGGACAGGGGTCCTATGGCTACACCTTC,CASSFGQGSYGYTF
TRBV27,once,-,TRBJ1-4,TGTGCCAGCAGCCCCCACTCCGGGGAAAAACTGTTTTTT,CASSPHSGEKLFF
TRBV7-6,-,-,TRBJ1-3,TGTGCCAGCAGCTTAGTTCGGGATGGGGGAAACACCATATATTTT,CASSLVRDGGNTIYF
TRBV30,-,-,TRBJ2-3,TGTGCCTGGAGCAGGACAGATACGCAGTATTTT,CAWSRTDTQYF
TRBV6-4,-,-,TRBJ2-7,TGTGCCAGCAGTGACCCATCTCCCCAGCTCCCCCCCTACGAGCAGTACTTC,CASSDPSPQLPPYEQYF
TRBV29-1,-,-,TRBJ1-1,TGCAGCGCCAACCGGGAGCTGAACACTGAAGCTTTCTTT,CSANRELNTEAFF
TRBV21-1,-,-,TRBJ1-5,TGTGCCAGCAGCATCGCGGGAGGGCAGGATCAGCCCCAGCATTTT,CASSIAGGQDQPQHF
TRBV2,-,TRBD1,TRBJ1-4,TGTGCCAGCAGTCTCGACAGGGGGACTAATGAAAAACTGTTTTTT,CASSLDRGTNEKLFF
TRBV19,-,TRBD2,TRBJ2-1,TGTGCCAGTAGTATGGGCGGGGGGGAACTTGAGCAGTTCTTC,CASSMGGGELEQFF
TRBV7-9,-,-,TRBJ2-2,TGTGCCAGCAGCATCGAAGTAGGACGGGCCGGGGAGCTGTTTTTT,CASSIEVGRAGELFF
TRBV18,once,-,TRBJ2-5,TGTGCCAGCTCACCGGGACTCCAAGAGACCCAGTACTTC,CASSPGLQETQYF
TRBV5-6,-,-,TRBJ1-5,TGTGCCAGCAGCCGAGGCAGAAATCAGCCCCAGCATTTT,CASSRGRNQPQHF
TRBV2,-,TRBD2,TRBJ2-7,TGTGCCAGCAGTGATTTCGCGGGGGGGAATGGCGAGCAGTACTTC,CASSDFAGGNGEQYF
TRBV9,-,TRBD1,TRBJ2-1,TGTGCCAGCAGCGTATCGAGGACAGGATACAATGAGCAGTTCTTC,CASSVSRTGYNEQFF
TRBV18,-,TRBD1,TRBJ1-5,TGTGCCAGCTCACTGGGACAGGGCAATCAGCCCCAGCATTTT,CASSLGQGNQPQHF
TRBV18,-,-,TRBJ1-1,TGTGCCAGCTCACCACCGGGCACTAACACTGAAGCTTTCTTT,CASSPPGTNTEAFF
TRBV3-1/TRBV3-2,-,-,TRBJ1-2,TGTGCCAGCAGCCTTGAGGACATTACAGGGCCGTATGGCTACACCTTC,CASSLEDITGPYGYTF
TRBV28,-,-,TRBJ2-4,TGTGCCAGCAGTGTCCCACAGGGAACGCCCGGGGACTTC,CASSVPQGTPGDF
TRBV4-3,-,TRBD2,TRBJ2-2,TGCGCCAGCAGCCAACTAGCGGGGGGGAACACCGGGGAGCTGTTTTTT,CASSQLAGGNTGELFF
TRBV5-5,-,-,TRBJ1-5,TGTGCCAGCAGCTTGGATGACAGGCCTCATCAGCCCCAGCATTTT,CASSLDDRPHQPQHF
TRBV6-4,few,TRBD1,TRBJ2-1,TGTGCCAGCAGCCCGGGACAGGGGGCATTCAATGAGCAGTTCTTC,CASSPGQGAFNEQFF
TRBV19,-,-,TRBJ1-3,TGTGCCAGTAGAACAGGCGACTCTGGAAACACCATATATTTT,CASRTGDSGNTIYF
TRBV3-1/TRBV3-2,-,TRBD2,TRBJ2-1,TGTGCCAGCACGCGGGGGGGCACCTACAATGAGCAGTTCTTC,CASTRGGTYNEQFF
TRBV6-1,-,-,TRBJ1-1,TGTGCCAGCAGTGAAGTAGCGAACACTGAAGCTTTCTTT,CASSEVANTEAFF
TRBV6-6,-,TRBD1,TRBJ2-7,TGTGCCAGCAGCCGGGACAGGTCGTCCTACGAGCAGTACTTC,CASSRDRSSYEQYF
TRBV5-1,-,-,TRBJ2-7,TGCGCCAGCAGCTTGGAACGGGGCGACGAGCAGTACTTC,CASSLERGDEQYF
TRBV5-6,-,-,TRBJ1-1,TGTGCCAGCAGCTTTCGGTCTCTGGCTGAAGCTTTCTTT,CASSFRSLAEAFF